This is a list of T cell receptor beta chains from one sample in a study of PD-1 blockade in classical Hodgkin lymphoma. Using immunoSEQ multiplex PCR, the repertoire was profiled, and TCRdb retains in-frame clones only, with some absent. The sample carries around 21,000 clones, more than 80% recorded once. This sample comprised CD8+ T cells from blood, obtained before the fourth cycle of nivolumab. These receptors all stem from a human donor with classical Hodgkin lymphoma. Each CDR3 is given with its conserved first and last residue. Expanded clones are given a class, and other clones once, few, many or no size at all.

CDR3: CASSSTGGPSYNEQFF
J: TRBJ2-1
size: -
V: TRBV7-6

CDR3: CASMRGSEAFF
J: TRBJ1-1
size: once
V: TRBV27

CDR3: CASSWGRGVNEQFF
J: TRBJ2-1
size: -
V: TRBV27

CDR3: CASSQDPGGGKDYGYTF
J: TRBJ1-2
size: once
V: TRBV4-3

CDR3: CATFGGYTGELFF
J: TRBJ2-2
size: -
V: TRBV5-8

CDR3: CASSYGTSGGTDTQYF
J: TRBJ2-3
size: -
V: TRBV7-7

CDR3: CASSQSRSDRSYGYTF
J: TRBJ1-2
size: -
V: TRBV4-3

CDR3: CASSQALQGVETEAFF
J: TRBJ1-1
size: -
V: TRBV4-3

CDR3: CASSPQGLARHEQYF
J: TRBJ2-7
size: -
V: TRBV14

CDR3: CASSVLVGNEQFF
J: TRBJ2-1
size: -
V: TRBV9

CDR3: CASRPGGSTEAFF
J: TRBJ1-1
size: -
V: TRBV27

CDR3: CASSYTHEQFF
J: TRBJ2-1
size: -
V: TRBV6-6

CDR3: CASSLGNSPLHF
J: TRBJ1-6
size: -
V: TRBV28

CDR3: CASSSGLAATDTQYF
J: TRBJ2-3
size: -
V: TRBV7-3

CDR3: CASRGRDRGTYEQYF
J: TRBJ2-7
size: once
V: TRBV6-1

CDR3: CAWSALQGGWAQYF
J: TRBJ2-5
size: -
V: TRBV30

CDR3: CASGGEYTEAFF
J: TRBJ1-1
size: -
V: TRBV5-8

CDR3: CASSNIPRDREYEQYF
J: TRBJ2-7
size: -
V: TRBV2

CDR3: CATSTAGTPLSGQFF
J: TRBJ2-1
size: -
V: TRBV15

CDR3: CASSSPGTRSYEQYF
J: TRBJ2-7
size: once
V: TRBV7-2

CDR3: CASSPSLNSNQPQHF
J: TRBJ1-5
size: -
V: TRBV4-2

CDR3: CASSQDITGLSYNEQFF
J: TRBJ2-1
size: -
V: TRBV4-3

CDR3: CASRHIRNYGYTF
J: TRBJ1-2
size: few
V: TRBV2

CDR3: CASSIGAGSTDTQYF
J: TRBJ2-3
size: once
V: TRBV19

CDR3: CASSLGQGSNQPQHF
J: TRBJ1-5
size: -
V: TRBV5-1

CDR3: CASSVGGTGIIREQYF
J: TRBJ2-7
size: once
V: TRBV9

CDR3: CASSGRQITGELFF
J: TRBJ2-2
size: -
V: TRBV9

CDR3: CAWSVGSSYNEQFF
J: TRBJ2-1
size: -
V: TRBV30

CDR3: CASLSVGGETQYF
J: TRBJ2-5
size: -
V: TRBV2

CDR3: CASSRREGNIQYF
J: TRBJ2-4
size: -
V: TRBV9

CDR3: CASSGQEWYNYGYTF
J: TRBJ1-2
size: -
V: TRBV5-6

CDR3: CASSLTSGGADEQFF
J: TRBJ2-1
size: -
V: TRBV7-2

CDR3: CASSPEEASYEQYF
J: TRBJ2-7
size: -
V: TRBV7-9

CDR3: CASTETGSYGYTF
J: TRBJ1-2
size: -
V: TRBV6-1

CDR3: CASSLGGSPQGEQFF
J: TRBJ2-1
size: -
V: TRBV9

CDR3: CASSHRDRGSYEQYF
J: TRBJ2-7
size: few
V: TRBV7-9

CDR3: CASSLRGYGNTIYF
J: TRBJ1-3
size: few
V: TRBV5-6

CDR3: CASSEGQGGVAFF
J: TRBJ1-1
size: -
V: TRBV25-1

CDR3: CASSLGTGGGRPQHF
J: TRBJ1-5
size: -
V: TRBV13

CDR3: CASSFQGNGYTF
J: TRBJ1-2
size: few
V: TRBV27